The rows below give T cell receptor beta chains drawn from one sample of a study of T cell responses to AZD1222 COVID-19 vaccine. Produced via immunoSEQ multiplex PCR; TCRdb's table is partial and in-frame only. This table holds approximately 100,000 clones, approximately 91% found once. The sequences come from peripheral blood, collected on day 0 of AZD1222 vaccination. The source is an adult in good health. CDR3s leave out the opening cysteine and the closing phenylalanine or tryptophan.

j_call v_call cdr3_aa
TRBJ1-5 TRBV27 ASSLADHNQPQH
TRBJ1-1 TRBV2 ASSSQGDEAF
TRBJ2-7 TRBV5-1 ASSLEDYHEQY
TRBJ2-3 TRBV7-8 ASSLTELATTQY
TRBJ2-3 TRBV7-8 ASSSHSLGRPTDTQY
TRBJ1-5 TRBV19 ASSISGGNQPQH
TRBJ1-1 TRBV15 ATSRAPGQGYAEAF
TRBJ1-2 TRBV9 ASSTQMDRGDGYT
TRBJ2-7 TRBV13 ASSSEMGLPRYEQY
TRBJ1-6 TRBV5-4 ASSLSAGTNSPLH
TRBJ2-5 TRBV27 ASRRQETQY
TRBJ1-5 TRBV5-1 ASSLAPGYSNQPQH
TRBJ1-5 TRBV6-5 ASKSDGSNQPQH
TRBJ2-7 TRBV5-1 ASTTGVSEQY
TRBJ2-7 TRBV19 ASRGQKLSGEQY
TRBJ2-2 TRBV21-1 ASSKRGGRTGELF
TRBJ2-5 TRBV18 ASSPQETQY
TRBJ2-3 TRBV9 ASSPRTSGRGADTQY
TRBJ1-2 TRBV29-1 SVGQDGYT
TRBJ2-7 TRBV28 ASRTGEINYEQY
TRBJ2-6 TRBV3-1/TRBV3-2 ASSQWGPGANVLT
TRBJ2-5 TRBV7-3 ASSFNSASGETQY
TRBJ1-2 TRBV19 ASSNDNYGYT
TRBJ1-5 TRBV28 ASSLTGGRTQPQH
TRBJ2-7 TRBV2 ASSEWGPLYEQY
TRBJ2-5 TRBV6-2/TRBV6-3 ASSYASSGGLQETQY